The clone carrying this T cell receptor (beta chain) was observed a single time. This entry comes from a study of blood T cell repertoires in COVID-19. As handled by the study authors: Estimates of nucleated cell counts were drawn from the amplification of reference gene primers. Clones were sequenced by immunoSEQ multiplex PCR, and TCRdb holds only the in-frame ones, with some missing. V, J and clone size derive from that table, while D and trimming were established from the DNA sequence. The sample holds just under 250,000 clones, approximately 83% seen once. Germline V gene lookup returns CDR1 ENHRY and CDR2 SYGVKD. Trimming removed 10 bases from V and 8 bases from J; junction bases left unmatched: 12. CDR3 size: 15 residues.

The chain couples TRBV10-3 to TRBJ2-1, with TRBD2 identical over 12 bases. The sequenced material came from peripheral blood. The clonotype originates from a woman aged 30 to 39 who had recovered from COVID-19. CDR3 region: CATLPLAGGPDEQFF. CDR3 coding DNA: TGTGCCACCCTTCCCCTAGCGGGGGGGCCCGATGAGCAGTTCTTC.